This T cell receptor (beta chain) was identified in a study of CD8 T cells in Susac syndrome. Study background: Treatment at blood withdrawal was none, corticosteroids, or intravenous immunoglobulin alone in Susac syndrome patients.

CD8+ and CD4+ blood T cells underwent TCR beta sequencing. Germline CDR1 SQVTM, CDR2 ANQGSEA. V lost 7 bases to trimming and J lost 0 bases; unmatched junction nucleotides: 7. The CDR3 sequence is 17 residues long. Random hexamers were used to reverse transcribe an amount of about 0.45 to 1 ug RNA. Coverage of TCR beta CDR3 amplification by immunoSEQ multiplex PCR extended to 54 Vbeta and 13 Jbeta. In TCRdb, the immunoSEQ multiplex PCR reads were re-called with MiXCR into one record per CDR3 protein. Here the sample spans some 170,000 distinct CDR3 sequences, roughly 94% being singletons. The clonotype comes from a human donor with Susac syndrome. This sequence joins TRBV29-1 and TRBJ2-2; 14 bases agree with TRBD2. Input material: CD4+ T cells from PBMCs. CDR3 in amino acids: CSGGGLAGGPNTGELFF. The CDR3 DNA reads TGCAGCGGTGGTGGACTAGCGGGAGGTCCGAACACCGGGGAGCTGTTTTTT.